Below, 14 T cell receptor beta chains from the same sample are listed, as sequenced in a study of shared clonotypes between healthy human individuals. TCRdb's table, derived via immunoSEQ multiplex PCR, lists solely in-frame clones and lacks some. The repertoire holds about 2 million clones, with approximately 94% as singletons. Naive CD8 cells lacked CD45RO and underwent positive selection for CCR7, leaving out terminally differentiated effector memory CD45RA+ cells. The sample was naive CD8+ T cells sorted from blood. These receptors originate from a man aged 18 to 30 in good health.

The gene calls are TRBV6-6 and TRBJ2-2, with D maybe TRBD1 (5 bases). The V gene lost 5 bases and the J gene lost 3 bases, with 10 bases spanning the gap. The CDR3 totals 14 residues. The germline gives CDR1 MNHNY, CDR2 SVGAGI (reference sequence). CDR3 sequence reads: CASSKPTDTGELFF. The CDR3 DNA sequence: TGTGCCAGCAGTAAACCGACAGACACCGGGGAGCTGTTTTTT.

Turning to this clone: The sample has other DNA sequences that encode this CDR3 too. The chain has TRBV7-6 and TRBJ1-2; 10 bases fit TRBD1. From germline, CDR1 is SGHVS and CDR2 FNYEAQ. Trimming took 0 bases from V and 4 from J; bases not matched to a gene: 2. CDR3 length: 15 amino acids. The DNA of the CDR3 is TGTGCCAGCAGCTTAGCGGGGACAGGGGCCTATGGCTACACCTTC. Translated, it gives CASSLAGTGAYGYTF.

V and J are TRBV5-6 and TRBJ2-1, with TRBD1 identical over 10 bases. CDR3 length: 13 amino acids. Germline V gene lookup returns CDR1 SGHDT and CDR2 YYEEEE. The J segment lost 6 bases and the V segment lost 5 bases, leaving 2 bases of the junction unmatched. The CDR3, as DNA: TGTGCCAGCAGGAGACAGGGGGCCAATGAGCAGTTCTTC. Protein product: CASRRQGANEQFF.

V gene TRBV27 combines with J gene TRBJ2-7; no definite D call. The CDR3 loop spans 13 amino acids. The germline V gene has CDR1 MNHEY and CDR2 SMNVEV (reference sequence). Trimming took off 4 bases at V and 4 bases at J, with 11 bases between the two ends. CDR3 loop: CASSSAINYEQYF. DNA for the CDR3: TGTGCCAGCAGTTCAGCCATTAATTACGAGCAGTACTTC.

The chain combines TRBV4-1 with TRBJ2-3; 12 nucleotides match TRBD2. V shed 4 bases, J shed 5 bases, and the junction held 13 bases outside the gene matches. The CDR3 spans 18 residues. Germline values: CDR1 MGHRA, CDR2 YSYEKL. CDR3 sequence (DNA): TGCGCCAGCAGCCCGCAAGCTAGCGGGAGGGCCGGGGTAGATACGCAGTATTTT. Protein product: CASSPQASGRAGVDTQYF.

CDR3 sequence: CASSSSYGLWGGRYEQYF. In DNA form, the CDR3 reads TGTGCCAGCAGCTCCTCGTATGGGCTGTGGGGGGGCCGTTACGAGCAGTACTTC. The chain joins TRBV7-9 to TRBJ2-7; tentatively, D is TRBD2 (7 bases). V lost 4 bases, J lost 4 bases, and 26 bases lay in between. Germline-derived CDR1 and CDR2 are SEHNR and FQNEAQ (reference sequence). The CDR3 is made up of 18 amino acids.

The rearrangement uses TRBV30 and TRBJ1-5; 7 bases line up with TRBD1. V dropped 2 bases and J dropped 2; count of bases not matched to a gene: 3. Germline V lookup: CDR1 GTSNPN, CDR2 SVGIG (reference sequence). This CDR3 is 14 amino acids long. The CDR3 DNA reads TGTGCCTGGAGTAGGGGGCTCGGCAATCAGCCCCAGCATTTT. It translates to CAWSRGLGNQPQHF.

The rearrangement joins TRBV27 to TRBJ2-1, with D perhaps matching TRBD2 (5 bases). The germline gives CDR1 MNHEY, CDR2 SMNVEV (reference sequence). V was pared by 5 bases and J by 8 bases, with 13 bases between. The CDR3 has 13 amino acids. The CDR3 region has the DNA TGTGCCAGCAGTGCCCCCACTAGTTATGAGCAGTTCTTC. It is translated as CASSAPTSYEQFF.

This clone was observed once. The chain joins TRBV6-5 to TRBJ2-2; D unresolved. CDR3 length equals 13 residues. Germline CDR1 reads MNHEY; CDR2 reads SVGAGI. Trimming removed 4 bases at V and 6 bases at J, with 9 bases between. As DNA, the CDR3 is TGTGCCAGCAGTTCCTCAGATCCCGGGGAGCTGTTTTTT. Its protein product is CASSSSDPGELFF.

About this clone itself: This CDR3 is also generated by other DNA sequences in the sample. This chain uses TRBV9 with TRBJ2-5, with D possibly matching TRBD1 (6 bases). V gave up 0 bases and J gave up 3 bases, with 9 bases separating them. Germline CDR1 and CDR2: SGDLS and YYNGEE. This CDR3 spans 14 amino acids. This chain's CDR3 is CASSVGGGEETQYF. DNA of the CDR3: TGTGCCAGCAGCGTAGGAGGGGGTGAAGAGACCCAGTACTTC. The full variable domain, completed using reference TRBV9 and TRBJ2-5, is DSGVTQTPKHLITATGQRVTLRCSPRSGDLSVYWYQQSLDQGLQFLIQYYNGEERAKGNILERFSAQQFPDLHSELNLSSLELGDSALYFCASSVGGGEETQYFGPGTRLLVL.

This chain connects TRBV4-1 to TRBJ2-7, with D perhaps matching TRBD1 or TRBD2 (5 bases each). This CDR3 has 15 amino acids. Germline values: CDR1 MGHRA, CDR2 YSYEKL. Trimming removed 0 bases from V and 6 bases from J, with 15 bases in between. Here the CDR3 DNA reads TGCGCCAGCAGCCAAGATGGGACCTCATGGGGCGAGCAGTACTTC. Translating it yields CASSQDGTSWGEQYF.

Remarks on this clone: Distinct nucleotide sequences in the sample also encode this CDR3. The CDR3 nucleotides read TGTGCCAGCAGCCCCGGTCCAAACTACGAGCAGTACTTC. Encoded protein: CASSPGPNYEQYF. The J gene is TRBJ2-7, the V gene TRBV6-5, with unresolved D. Germline V gene lookup returns CDR1 MNHEY and CDR2 SVGAGI. Trimming removed 6 bases at V and 3 bases at J, with 12 bases between. This CDR3 is built from 13 residues.

This sequence joins TRBV15 and TRBJ2-5; TRBD1 is a possible D gene (5 bases). V gave up 7 bases and J gave up 1 base, with 13 bases separating them. The germline gives CDR1 LNHNV, CDR2 YYDKDF (reference sequence). The CDR3 sequence is 14 residues long. CDR3 DNA sequence: TGTGCCACCAAACAGGAACGAATCCAAGAGACCCAGTACTTC. This sequence encodes CATKQERIQETQYF.

The chain employs TRBV9 and TRBJ2-1; 7 bases align to TRBD1. CDR1 is SGDLS, CDR2 YYNGEE, per germline. V lost 4 bases and J lost 0; bases outside the gene matches: 7. This CDR3 comprises 16 residues. In DNA, the CDR3 is TGTGCCAGCAGCACCGGGACAGAGAGCTCCTACAATGAGCAGTTCTTC. Encoded protein: CASSTGTESSYNEQFF.